This TCR beta chain originates from a study of T cells in Graves' hyperthyroidism and ophthalmopathy. This clonotype was picked up many times. Its specificity is unknown. The study defined stable Graves' hyperthyroidism as no ophthalmopathy progression within 18 months. Each patient was aged 18 to 65 and had newly diagnosed hyperthyroidism of under 2 months' duration. Orbital computed tomography, thyroid ultrasound, serum thyroxine and TRAb, and clinical symptoms together informed the diagnoses. Authors of the study amplified TCR beta CDR3 regions from RNA transcripts. First-round RT-PCR of the TCR CDR3 relied on the HTBI primer set. TCRdb ran MiXCR on the multiplex PCR reads and lists one entry per CDR3 protein. The sample includes about 500,000 distinct CDR3 sequences, approximately 14% of them seen just once. Overall study findings and caveats: Most thyroid-expanded clonotypes above 0.001 were also found in blood.

Material for sequencing was blood. The clonotype was recovered from a woman between 18 and 29 years old with Graves' hyperthyroidism.

This chain's CDR3 is CASSPNEGAQETQYF. The DNA for the CDR3 is TGTGCCAGCTCACCAAACGAGGGTGCCCAAGAGACCCAGTACTTC. The V call is TRBV18, the J call TRBJ2-5, with a tentative D call TRBD2 (5 bases). With 2 bases removed from V and 1 base from J, the gap between germline ends came to 11 bases. CDR3 size: 15 residues. Germline-derived CDR1 and CDR2 are KGHSH and LQKENI.